This T cell receptor beta chain was identified in a study of shared clonotypes between healthy human individuals (dated by TCRdb to 2020 to 2021). In terms of the full investigation: A few men and a couple of women, aged 18 to 49 years, made up the cohort. Between about 0.8 and 9 billion PBMCs per donor were obtained by leukapheresis. To estimate repertoire size and how much clonotype sharing occurs between individuals, the study deeply sequenced the blood TCR repertoires of roughly 5 healthy adults. Different laboratories and diverse techniques were used to prepare libraries and sequence TCR repertoires, to increase sequencing depth and limit assay-specific biases. Study-wide findings and limitations: Because the study included only a small number of donors, the genetic and exposure-history diversity represented was limited. Pairwise subsampling indicated that sequencing depth was expected to affect the degree of clonotype sharing among donors. Sampling was restricted to blood, and TCR repertoires in tissues likely differ from the TCR repertoires found in blood.

The table lists this clone with a few counts. Its antigen has not been determined. One base away there is no much larger clone; base qualities are not given. Healthy HIV-negative adults with no recently reported acute infections or vaccinations were included as donors. Only Caucasian adults living in Nashville, Tennessee, USA were represented among the donors. For unsorted samples, some 90 million PBMCs were counted, and genomic DNA was extracted using the QIAamp DNA Blood Mini kit. Blood was obtained by leukapheresis, after which PBMCs were separated by Ficoll-Histopaque density gradient centrifugation and cryopreserved in liquid nitrogen vapor phase. Using the deep immunoSEQ assay, TCR CDR3 regions were amplified from genomic DNA by multiplex PCR. For each cell subset, the extracted genomic DNA was distributed evenly across all wells of several immunoSEQ 96-well plates, and each plate served as one replicate. For unsorted PBMC, 300 ng genomic DNA, equal to about 30,000 T cell genomes, was loaded into each replicate PCR. Unsorted PBMC genomic DNA was sequenced across ten immunoSEQ deep assay plates. Purified libraries were measured with a Qubit 3.0 fluorometer, size-checked on a Bioanalyzer 2100, and measured again with the KAPA Library Quantification kit. Each immunoSEQ 96-well plate was sequenced on its own single-read 150-cycle Illumina NextSeq 550 flow cell. In the paper's pipeline: Because the immunoSEQ output included only junctional sequences and no quality scores, the filtering could not be the same as the filtering used for full-length reads. Sequences were annotated with PyIR, a Python wrapper for IgBLAST v1.9, using IMGT germline references to assign V/J genes and CDR3. Reads with weak V/J assignments (E-value above 1e-6), missing CDR3, stop codons, out-of-frame junctions, or ambiguous translated residues were removed. V3J clonotypes were defined as sequences sharing an identical inferred V gene, J gene, and CDR3 amino acid sequence. The percentage overlap between two repertoires was calculated by dividing the number of shared unique clonotypes by the size of the smaller repertoire. Three approaches were used to assess repertoire richness: RTK rarefaction, the Chao1 estimator, and Recon v2.1 estimates of unobserved clonotypes. TCRdb carries this immuneACCESS record with in-frame sequences only. Its versions omit some clonotypes, under half of them owing to an unresolved V gene in the studies checked, with the rest unexplained. V, J and clone size are taken as reported in that table, and D and trimming were inferred from the DNA itself. This sample holds about 96,000 clones; around 47% were observed only once. About 15% of the sample comes from the top ten.

Via the germline V gene (reference sequence), CDR1 is GTSNPN and CDR2 SVGIG. The cysteine opens and the phenylalanine closes a CDR3 of 15 amino acids. Only the CDR3 DNA is retained, 45 bases long and in frame from the first base. From V the trimming removes 3 bases and from J it removes 4 bases, while the gene matches leave 6 bases of the junction unaccounted for. Recombination joined TRBV30 with TRBJ1-6; a stretch of 7 junction bases matches TRBD1. This clonotype was obtained from a woman aged 40 to 50 in good health. Some clones in this sample may be carry-over from other donors' samples. Material: PBMCs. The DNA is TGTGCCTGGAGCAACAGACAGGGATATAATTCACCCCTCCACTTT. Translation gives CAWSNRQGYNSPLHF.